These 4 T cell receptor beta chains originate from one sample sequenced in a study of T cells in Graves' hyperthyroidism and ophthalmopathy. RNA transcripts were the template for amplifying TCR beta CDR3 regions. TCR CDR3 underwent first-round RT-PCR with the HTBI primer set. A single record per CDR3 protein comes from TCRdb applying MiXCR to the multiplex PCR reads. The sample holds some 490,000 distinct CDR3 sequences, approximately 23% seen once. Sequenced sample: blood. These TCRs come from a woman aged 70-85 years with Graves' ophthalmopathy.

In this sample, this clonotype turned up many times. The chain's CDR3 is CASRSGTGSAGELFF. The CDR3 bases are TGTGCCAGCAGGTCCGGGACAGGGTCCGCCGGGGAGCTGTTTTTT. The chain uses TRBV2 and TRBJ2-2; 9 bases agree with TRBD1. This CDR3 spans 15 amino acids. Trimming at V came to 6 bases and at J to 6 bases, leaving 8 bases not matched to a gene. Germline values: CDR1 SNHLY, CDR2 FYNNEI.

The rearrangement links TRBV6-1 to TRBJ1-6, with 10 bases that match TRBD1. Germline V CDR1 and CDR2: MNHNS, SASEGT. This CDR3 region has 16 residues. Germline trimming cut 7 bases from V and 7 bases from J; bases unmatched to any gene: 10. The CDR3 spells CASKMGQGSFNSPLHF. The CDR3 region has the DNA TGTGCCAGCAAAATGGGACAGGGGTCTTTCAATTCACCCCTCCACTTT.

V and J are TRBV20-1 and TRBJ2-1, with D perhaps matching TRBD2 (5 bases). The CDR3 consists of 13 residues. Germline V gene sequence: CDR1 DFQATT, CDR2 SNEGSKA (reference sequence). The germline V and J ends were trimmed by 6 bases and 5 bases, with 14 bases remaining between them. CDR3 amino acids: CSASLAYDNEQFF. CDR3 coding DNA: TGCAGTGCGTCGCTAGCCTATGACAATGAGCAGTTCTTC.

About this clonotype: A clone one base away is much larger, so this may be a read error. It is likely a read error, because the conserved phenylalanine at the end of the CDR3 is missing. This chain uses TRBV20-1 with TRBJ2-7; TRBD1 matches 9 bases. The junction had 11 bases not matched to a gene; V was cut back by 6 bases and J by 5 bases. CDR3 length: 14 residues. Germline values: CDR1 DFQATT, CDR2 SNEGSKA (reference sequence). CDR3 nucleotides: TGCAGTGCCCTTACGGGACAGGGCTTCCACGAGCAGTACCTC. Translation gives CSALTGQGFHEQYL.